This T cell receptor beta chain was obtained from a study of T-cell memory formation after mild COVID-19. The wider study: The study found TCR clusters largely donor specific.

TCRdb processed the 5' RACE reads anew with MiXCR; each CDR3 protein has one entry. This sample has about 320,000 distinct CDR3 sequences, with around 15% found just once. After removal of 6 bases from V and 6 bases from J, the junction contained 6 bases not matched to a gene. CDR1 and CDR2 (germline): DFQATT, SNEGSKA (reference sequence). This CDR3 comprises 14 residues. The sequence was obtained from a man aged 18 to 30 who had mild COVID-19 (a few samples of this study predate the infection). Cell type and time point are not known. V gene TRBV20-1 combines with J gene TRBJ2-1; 12 nucleotides line up with TRBD2. The sequencing input was PBMCs or a T cell subset sorted from them (not recorded which). CDR3 protein: CSAASGGAGNEQFF. The CDR3 region has the DNA TGCAGTGCCGCTAGCGGGGGGGCAGGCAATGAGCAGTTCTTC.